The 23 T cell receptor beta chains in this list originate from one sample, sequenced in a study of immune heterogeneity within non-small cell lung tumors. The starting template was genomic DNA from bulk tumor, 550 to 700 ng per sample. Taken during surgery, several biopsies per primary tumor were spaced as far apart as possible within the tumor mass. Patients underwent curative surgery for non-small cell lung cancer (untreated and newly diagnosed). Using 32 V and 13 J primers, multiplex PCR amplified TCR beta CDR3. TCRdb called the multiplex PCR reads again in MiXCR, with one record for every CDR3 protein. The data contain over 25,000 distinct CDR3 sequences, around 30% of them seen just once; the ten biggest clones take up 3.5% to 4.5%. Material for sequencing was lung tumor tissue. The receptors shown here come from a man aged 35 to 55 with non-small cell lung cancer.

DNA for the CDR3: TGTGCCAGCAGTGAATCCGGAACCAAAAATGAAAAACTGTTTTTT. Translation: CASSESGTKNEKLFF. The chain recombines TRBV25-1 with TRBJ1-4; unclear D gene. This CDR3 contains 15 residues. The germline V gene has CDR1 MGHDK and CDR2 SYGVNS. The V end lost 1 base, the J end lost 5 bases, and 11 bases lay between the germline ends.

This chain connects TRBV7-8 to TRBJ2-3, with a tentative D call TRBD2 (5 bases). The germline gives CDR1 SGHVS, CDR2 FQNEAQ. This CDR3 spans 13 amino acids. With 0 bases removed from V and 6 bases from J, the gap between germline ends came to 7 bases. This CDR3 is CASSLARVDTQYF. The CDR3 DNA is TGTGCCAGCAGCTTAGCGCGGGTTGATACGCAGTATTTT.

There are a few counts of this clonotype. The chain has TRBV24-1 and TRBJ2-3; D may be TRBD1 or TRBD2 (5 bases each). V lost 4 bases, J lost 1 base, and 14 bases lay in between. Germline V gene data show CDR1 as KGHDR and CDR2 as SFDVKD. CDR3 length: 16 residues. The chain's CDR3 is CATSDPTGLGTDTQYF. CDR3 nucleotides: TGTGCCACCAGTGACCCAACAGGACTGGGCACAGATACGCAGTATTTT.

The chain links TRBV19 to TRBJ2-2; 10 bases fit TRBD2. The germline CDR1 and CDR2 sequences are LNHDA and SQIVND (reference sequence). The V and J ends lost 3 bases and 4 bases, in that order; junction bases with no gene match: 5. The length of the CDR3 is 16 residues. CDR3 nucleotide sequence: TGTGCCAGTAGTATTGGAGCGGGAGGGGTCACCGGGGAGCTGTTTTTT. It specifies CASSIGAGGVTGELFF.

The chain links TRBV3-1 to TRBJ1-6, with D unclear. Per germline, CDR1 LGHDT and CDR2 YNNKEL (reference sequence). This CDR3 contains 12 residues. Trimming pared 4 bases from V and 7 bases from J, leaving 5 bases between. The CDR3 sequence is CASSLSNSPLHF. The CDR3 coding sequence is TGTGCCAGCAGCCTATCGAATTCACCCCTCCACTTT.

This clonotype has ten or more counts. The chain combines TRBV10-3 with TRBJ2-7, with TRBD2 matching 13 bases. The CDR3 has 13 amino acids. The junction had 7 bases not matched to a gene; V was cut back by 10 bases and J by 7 bases. Germline-derived CDR1 and CDR2 are ENHRY and SYGVKD. CDR3 sequence reads: CATAEGLAGEQYF. CDR3 nucleotides: TGTGCCACGGCCGAGGGACTAGCGGGAGAGCAGTACTTC.

This chain uses TRBV4-2 with TRBJ2-4, with 7 positions matching TRBD2. The CDR3 contains 17 residues. Germline V gene lookup returns CDR1 LGHNA and CDR2 YNFKEQ. V shed 0 bases, J shed 7 bases, and the junction held 12 bases outside the gene matches. Written as DNA, the CDR3 is TGTGCCAGCAGCCAAGAGCTGGAGGGAGGGCCGGATAACATTCAGTACTTC. It encodes CASSQELEGGPDNIQYF.

This clonotype showed up many times. This sequence joins TRBV9 and TRBJ2-1; TRBD2 matches 7 bases. The CDR3 length is 15 residues. From germline, CDR1 is SGDLS and CDR2 YYNGEE. J lost 2 bases, V lost 5 bases, and 7 bases had no gene match. As DNA, the CDR3 is TGTGCCAGCAGTTCCGGGACTAATGCCTACAATGAGCAGTTCTTC. Protein sequence: CASSSGTNAYNEQFF.

In regard to this clonotype: At one of its ends the junction is not consistent with the germline gene, which may arise from a read error. The chain couples TRBV11-3 to TRBJ2-3, with 8 bases identical to TRBD1. The CDR3 is 13 amino acids. The germline V gene has CDR1 SGHNT and CDR2 YENEEA. The CDR3: CANSLDRADTQYF. The CDR3 nucleotides read TGTGCCAACAGCCTGGACAGGGCAGATACGCAGTATTTT.

V gene TRBV20-1 combines with J gene TRBJ2-7; 8 bases are a match to TRBD1. CDR1 is DFQATT, CDR2 SNEGSKA, per germline (reference sequence). The V and J ends lost 7 bases and 0 bases, in that order; junction bases with no gene match: 5. CDR3 length equals 13 residues. In DNA form, the CDR3 reads TGCAGTGGCCAGCAGGGGGCCTCCTACGAGCAGTACTTC. Translation: CSGQQGASYEQYF.

CDR3 nucleotides: TGCGCCAGCAGAGCGGAGCAAGAGACCCAGTACTTC. Translating it yields CASRAEQETQYF. The gene calls are TRBV5-1 and TRBJ2-5, with D maybe TRBD2 (5 bases). Trimming took off 5 bases at V and 2 bases at J, with 7 bases between the two ends. The length of the CDR3 is 12 residues. Germline V gene sequence: CDR1 SGHRS, CDR2 YFSETQ.

The chain uses TRBV5-5 and TRBJ2-1, with D possibly matching TRBD1 (6 bases). The CDR3 has 15 amino acids. Trimming cost V 3 bases and J 5 bases, with 15 bases left between them. Germline V gives CDR1 SGHKS, CDR2 YYEKEE (reference sequence). The CDR3 region is CASSSTGTNNNEQFF. The CDR3 DNA is TGTGCCAGCAGCTCTACCGGGACAAACAACAATGAGCAGTTCTTC.

This rearrangement joins TRBV20-1 to TRBJ2-1; 8 bases map to TRBD2. The CDR3 has 13 amino acids. After removal of 5 bases from V and 8 bases from J, the junction contained 8 bases not matched to a gene. CDR1 and CDR2 from the germline V gene are DFQATT and SNEGSKA (reference sequence). The CDR3: CSAAMGLDYEQFF. DNA for the CDR3: TGCAGTGCTGCAATGGGACTAGATTATGAGCAGTTCTTC.

This clonotype was detected only a few times. Since a much larger clone is just one base distant, this may be a read error. The V gene is TRBV12-3 or TRBV12-4, the J gene TRBJ1-2; D may be TRBD1 (6 bases). The CDR3 totals 15 residues. The V end lost 6 bases, the J end lost 4 bases, and 18 bases lay between the germline ends. CDR3: CASRPHGGSFYGYTF. CDR3 bases: TGTGCCAGCAGGCCACACGGGGGCTCATTCTATGGCTACACCTTC.

This clonotype was recorded many times. The J gene is TRBJ1-3, the V gene TRBV2, with 9 positions matching TRBD1. The CDR3 length is 16 residues. V lost 4 bases to trimming and J lost 5 bases; unmatched junction nucleotides: 9. Germline V gene lookup returns CDR1 SNHLY and CDR2 FYNNEI. In DNA form, the CDR3 reads TGTGCCAGCAGTGGGGACAGGGTACTTGGAAGAAACACCATATATTTT. Translation gives CASSGDRVLGRNTIYF.

This clonotype turned up a few times. V is TRBV7-3 and J is TRBJ2-3, with D hard to call. CDR1 is SGHTA and CDR2 is FQGTGA in the germline V gene. V lost 5 bases, J lost 6 bases, and 24 bases lay in between. This CDR3 comprises 17 residues. In nucleotides, the CDR3 is TGTGCCAGCAGCCAGCTTAAGGCGGTCAAAATGAGGGATACGCAGTATTTT. This translates into CASSQLKAVKMRDTQYF.

In this sample, this clonotype turned up many times. J is TRBJ1-1 and V is TRBV5-1; D is undetermined. Trimming removed 0 bases from V and 1 base from J, with 7 bases in between. Per the germline V gene, CDR1 is SGHRS and CDR2 is YFSETQ. This CDR3 is 14 amino acids long. CDR3 sequence reads: CASSLERTNTEAFF. The CDR3 nucleotides read TGCGCCAGCAGCTTGGAACGGACGAACACTGAAGCTTTCTTT.

The chain joins TRBV20-1 to TRBJ2-1; 9 bases match TRBD1. This CDR3 region has 11 residues. Germline CDR1 reads DFQATT; CDR2 reads SNEGSKA (reference sequence). Trimming at V came to 4 bases and at J to 9 bases, leaving 1 base not matched to a gene. The CDR3 DNA reads as TGCAGTGCTAACAGGGGGCTTGAGCAGTTCTTC. It translates to CSANRGLEQFF.

This clonotype was counted only a few times. The chain couples TRBV25-1 to TRBJ1-1, with TRBD1 identical over 7 bases. This CDR3 has 13 amino acids. V lost 7 bases and J lost 0; bases outside the gene matches: 2. The germline gives CDR1 MGHDK, CDR2 SYGVNS. This CDR3 reads CASIDRVNTEAFF. CDR3 nucleotides: TGTGCCAGCATCGACAGGGTGAACACTGAAGCTTTCTTT.

The rearrangement joins TRBV9 to TRBJ1-6; TRBD1 matches 8 bases. The germline gives CDR1 SGDLS, CDR2 YYNGEE. This CDR3 spans 16 amino acids. The junction had 13 bases not matched to a gene; V was cut back by 4 bases and J by 10 bases. The CDR3 region has the DNA TGTGCCAGCAGCAGGGGGGACAGGTGGTTAGGGTCACCCCTCCACTTT. Translating it yields CASSRGDRWLGSPLHF.

This clonotype has a count of ten or more. This rearrangement joins TRBV6-1 to TRBJ1-5; TRBD1 might be the D (5 bases). Trimming stripped 1 base from V and 9 bases from J, with 13 bases between. CDR1 and CDR2 (germline): MNHNS, SASEGT. The CDR3 has 14 amino acids. CDR3 region: CASSEGGRGGPQHF. In nucleotides, the CDR3 is TGTGCCAGCAGTGAAGGGGGAAGGGGTGGGCCCCAGCATTTT.

This clonotype was detected ten times or more. The chain joins TRBV7-9 to TRBJ2-7, with 8 bases lining up with TRBD1. The CDR3 spans 14 residues. Germline assignment: CDR1 SEHNR and CDR2 FQNEAQ (reference sequence). J was trimmed by 3 bases and V by 5 bases; bases with no gene match: 6. This CDR3 reads CASSGQGQDYEQYF. CDR3 bases: TGTGCCAGCAGCGGACAGGGACAGGACTACGAGCAGTACTTC. The full variable domain, with the rest looked up from reference TRBV7-9 and TRBJ2-7, is DTGVSQNPRHKITKRGQNVTFRCDPISEHNRLYWYRQTLGQGPEFLTYFQNEAQLEKSRLLSDRFSAERPKGSFSTLEIQRTEQGDSAMYLCASSGQGQDYEQYFGPGTRLTVT.

This clonotype was observed many times. The genes are TRBV7-2 and TRBJ2-7, with D possibly matching TRBD1 (5 bases). Germline CDR1 SGHTA, CDR2 FQGNSA. Trimming stripped 5 bases from V and 3 bases from J, with 14 bases between. The CDR3 consists of 14 residues. In DNA, the CDR3 is TGTGCCAGCAGCCTTAATACAGGATACTACGAGCAGTACTTC. Its translation: CASSLNTGYYEQYF.